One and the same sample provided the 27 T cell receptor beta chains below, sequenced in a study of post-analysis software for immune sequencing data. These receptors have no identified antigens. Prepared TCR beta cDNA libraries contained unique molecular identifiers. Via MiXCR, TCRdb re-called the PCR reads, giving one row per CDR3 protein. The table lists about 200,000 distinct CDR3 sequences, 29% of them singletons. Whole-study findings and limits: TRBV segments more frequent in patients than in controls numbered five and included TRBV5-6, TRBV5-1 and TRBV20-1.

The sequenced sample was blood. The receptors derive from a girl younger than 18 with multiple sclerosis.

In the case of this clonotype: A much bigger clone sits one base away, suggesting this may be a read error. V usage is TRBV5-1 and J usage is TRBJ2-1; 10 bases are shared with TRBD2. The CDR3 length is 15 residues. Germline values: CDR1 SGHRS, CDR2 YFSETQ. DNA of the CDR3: TGCGCCAACAGCTTGGGAGCGGGAGGGAACAATGAGCAGTTCTTC. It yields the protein CANSLGAGGNNEQFF.

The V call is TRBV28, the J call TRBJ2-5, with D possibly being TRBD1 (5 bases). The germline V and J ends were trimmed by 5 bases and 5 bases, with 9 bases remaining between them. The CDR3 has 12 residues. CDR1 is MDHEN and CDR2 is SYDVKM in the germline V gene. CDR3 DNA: TGTGCCAGCAGTCCATGGGGCGAGACCCAGTACTTC. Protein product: CASSPWGETQYF.

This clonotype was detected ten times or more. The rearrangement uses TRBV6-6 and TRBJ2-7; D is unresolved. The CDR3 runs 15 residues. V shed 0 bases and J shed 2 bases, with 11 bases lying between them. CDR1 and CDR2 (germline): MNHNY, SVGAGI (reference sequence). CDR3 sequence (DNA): TGTGCCAGCAGTTACTCTCATCGGACCACCTACGAGCAGTACTTC. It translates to CASSYSHRTTYEQYF.

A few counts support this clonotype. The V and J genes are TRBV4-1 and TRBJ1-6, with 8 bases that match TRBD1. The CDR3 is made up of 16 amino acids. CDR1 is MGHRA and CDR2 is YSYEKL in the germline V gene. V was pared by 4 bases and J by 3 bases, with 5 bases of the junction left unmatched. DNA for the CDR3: TGCGCCAGCAGCCCCCCGACAGGGGACTATAATTCACCCCTCCACTTT. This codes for CASSPPTGDYNSPLHF.

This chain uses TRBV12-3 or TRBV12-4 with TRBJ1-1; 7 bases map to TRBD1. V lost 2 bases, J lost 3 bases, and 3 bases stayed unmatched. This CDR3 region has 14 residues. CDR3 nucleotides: TGTGCCAGCAGTTTACAGGGGGGGGACACTGAAGCTTTCTTT. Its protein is CASSLQGGDTEAFF.

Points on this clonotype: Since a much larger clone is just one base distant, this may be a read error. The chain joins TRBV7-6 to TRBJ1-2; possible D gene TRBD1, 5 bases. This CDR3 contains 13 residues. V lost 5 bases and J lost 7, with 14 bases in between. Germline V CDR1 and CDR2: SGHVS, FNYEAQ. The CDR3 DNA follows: TGTGCCAGCAGCCCACTCCTGGGGACTGGCTACACCTTC. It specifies CASSPLLGTGYTF.

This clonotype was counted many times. CDR3 loop: CASSIAGGLLAKNIQYF. DNA for the CDR3: TGCGCCAGCTCTATAGCGGGGGGCCTTCTAGCCAAAAACATTCAGTACTTC. The chain carries TRBV5-1 and TRBJ2-4; 10 bases are shared with TRBD2. The ends lost 7 bases at V and 0 bases at J; junction bases unmatched: 10. Germline CDR1 reads SGHRS; CDR2 reads YFSETQ. The CDR3 consists of 17 residues.

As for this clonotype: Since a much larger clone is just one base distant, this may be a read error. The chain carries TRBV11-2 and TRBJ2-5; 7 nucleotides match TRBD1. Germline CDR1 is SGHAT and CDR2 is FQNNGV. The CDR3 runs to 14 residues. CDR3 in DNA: TGTGCCAGCAGCCCACAGGGGAGAGTGGAGACCCGGTACTTC. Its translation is CASSPQGRVETRYF.

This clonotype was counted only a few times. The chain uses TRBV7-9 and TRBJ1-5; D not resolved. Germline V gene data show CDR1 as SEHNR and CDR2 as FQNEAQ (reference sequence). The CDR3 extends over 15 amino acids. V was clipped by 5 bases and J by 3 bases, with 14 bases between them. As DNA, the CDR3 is TGTGCCAGCAGCCCCGGGCGTACAGACAATCAGCCCCAGCATTTT. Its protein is CASSPGRTDNQPQHF.

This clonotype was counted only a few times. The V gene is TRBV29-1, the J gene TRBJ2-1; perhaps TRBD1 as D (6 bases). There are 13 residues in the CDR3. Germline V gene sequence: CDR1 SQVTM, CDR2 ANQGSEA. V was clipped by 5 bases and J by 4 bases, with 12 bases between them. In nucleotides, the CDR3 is TGCAGCGTTTTGGCAGGGGAGTACAATGAGCAGTTCTTC. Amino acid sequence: CSVLAGEYNEQFF.

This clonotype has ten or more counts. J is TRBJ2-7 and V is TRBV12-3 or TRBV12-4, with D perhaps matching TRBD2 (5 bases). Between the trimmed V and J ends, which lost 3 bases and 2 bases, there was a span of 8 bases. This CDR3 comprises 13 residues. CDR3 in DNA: TGTGCCAGCAGTTTGCGGGTTACCTACGAGCAGTACTTC. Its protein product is CASSLRVTYEQYF.

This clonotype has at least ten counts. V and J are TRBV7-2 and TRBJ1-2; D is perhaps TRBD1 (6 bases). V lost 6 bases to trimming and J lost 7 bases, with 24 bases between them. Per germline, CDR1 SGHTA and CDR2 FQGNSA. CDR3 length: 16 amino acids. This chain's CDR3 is CASSSGGGRGDFGYTF. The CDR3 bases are TGTGCCAGCAGTTCTGGGGGGGGCAGGGGAGATTTTGGCTACACCTTC.

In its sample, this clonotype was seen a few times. The CDR3 is CASTQRSGGTEAFF. CDR3 bases: TGTGCCAGCACCCAAAGGTCTGGAGGCACCGAAGCTTTCTTT. The chain has TRBV7-2 and TRBJ1-1; D remains ambiguous. Germline V CDR1 and CDR2: SGHTA, FQGNSA. The CDR3 totals 14 residues. The V end lost 7 bases, the J end lost 8 bases, and 20 bases lay between the germline ends.

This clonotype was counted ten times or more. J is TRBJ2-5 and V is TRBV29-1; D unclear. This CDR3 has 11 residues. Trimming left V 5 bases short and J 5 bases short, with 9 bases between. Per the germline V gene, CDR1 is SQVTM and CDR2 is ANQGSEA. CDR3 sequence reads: CSVLERETQYF. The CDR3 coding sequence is TGCAGCGTTCTCGAAAGGGAGACCCAGTACTTC.

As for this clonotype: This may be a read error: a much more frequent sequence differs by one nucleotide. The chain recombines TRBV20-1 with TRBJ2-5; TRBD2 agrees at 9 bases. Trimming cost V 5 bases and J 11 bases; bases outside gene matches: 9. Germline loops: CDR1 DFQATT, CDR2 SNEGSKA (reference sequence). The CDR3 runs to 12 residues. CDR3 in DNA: TGCAGTGCTCGAGCGGGAGGCAATGAGCAGTACTTC. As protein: CSARAGGNEQYF.

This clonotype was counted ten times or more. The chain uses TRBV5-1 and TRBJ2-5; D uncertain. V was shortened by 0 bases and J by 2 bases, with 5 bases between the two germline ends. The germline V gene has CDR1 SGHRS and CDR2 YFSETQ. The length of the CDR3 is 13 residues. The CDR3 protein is CASSLVGQETQYF. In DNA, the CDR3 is TGCGCCAGCAGCTTGGTAGGGCAAGAGACCCAGTACTTC.

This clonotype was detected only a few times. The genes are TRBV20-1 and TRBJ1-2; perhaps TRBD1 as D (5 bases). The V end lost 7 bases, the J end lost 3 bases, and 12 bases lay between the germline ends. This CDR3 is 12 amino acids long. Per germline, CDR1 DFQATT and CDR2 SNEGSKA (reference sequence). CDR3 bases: TGCAGTGTCGTCAGGGAGGACTATGGCTACACCTTC. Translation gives CSVVREDYGYTF.

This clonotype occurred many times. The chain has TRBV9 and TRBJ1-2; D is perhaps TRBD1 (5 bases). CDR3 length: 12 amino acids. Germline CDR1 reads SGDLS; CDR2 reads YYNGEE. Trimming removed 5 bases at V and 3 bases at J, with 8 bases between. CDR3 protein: CASRGGDYGYTF. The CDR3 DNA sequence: TGTGCCAGCAGGGGGGGAGACTATGGCTACACCTTC.

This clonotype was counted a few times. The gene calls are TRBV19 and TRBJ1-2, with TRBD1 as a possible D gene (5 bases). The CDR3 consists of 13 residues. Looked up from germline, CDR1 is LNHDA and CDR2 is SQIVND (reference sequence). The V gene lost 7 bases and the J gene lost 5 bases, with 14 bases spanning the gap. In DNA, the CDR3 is TGTGCCAGTACTACGGCAGGGCCGTATGGCTACACCTTC. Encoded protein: CASTTAGPYGYTF.

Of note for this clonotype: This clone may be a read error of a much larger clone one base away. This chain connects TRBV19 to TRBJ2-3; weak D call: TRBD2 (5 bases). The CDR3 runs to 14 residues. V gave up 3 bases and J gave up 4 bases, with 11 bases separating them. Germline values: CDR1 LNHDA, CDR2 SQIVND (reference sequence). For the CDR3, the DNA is TGTGCCAGTAGTATCTATCTGGAGGCAGATACGCAGTATTTT. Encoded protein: CASSIYLEADTQYF.

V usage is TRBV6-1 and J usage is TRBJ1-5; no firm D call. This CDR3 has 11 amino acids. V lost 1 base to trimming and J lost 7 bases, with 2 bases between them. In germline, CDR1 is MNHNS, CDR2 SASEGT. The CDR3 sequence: CASSEDQPQHF. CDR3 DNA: TGTGCCAGCAGTGAAGACCAGCCCCAGCATTTT.

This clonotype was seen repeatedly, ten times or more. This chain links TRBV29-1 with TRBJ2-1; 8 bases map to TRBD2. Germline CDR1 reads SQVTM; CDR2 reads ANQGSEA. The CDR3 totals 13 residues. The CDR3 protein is CGGGTRIRNEQFF. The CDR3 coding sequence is TGCGGTGGGGGGACTAGAATCCGGAATGAGCAGTTCTTC.

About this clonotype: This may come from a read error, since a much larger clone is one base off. CDR3 amino acids: CSAESASGRAKEQYF. The CDR3 DNA reads as TGCAGCGCTGAGAGCGCGAGCGGGAGGGCCAAGGAGCAGTACTTC. This sequence joins TRBV29-1 and TRBJ2-5; 10 bases are shared with TRBD2. V lost 7 bases to trimming and J lost 11 bases; unmatched junction nucleotides: 19. Germline CDR1 and CDR2: SQVTM and ANQGSEA. The CDR3 covers 15 residues. The full variable domain, its missing parts supplied by reference TRBV29-1 and TRBJ2-5, is SAVISQKPSRDICQRGTSLTIQCQVDSQVTMMFWYRQQPGQSLTLIATANQGSEATYESGFVIDKFPISRPNLTFSTLTVSNMSPEDSSIYLCSAESASGRAKEQYFGPGTRLLVL.

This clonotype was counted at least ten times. This chain's CDR3 is CSTRGTLQETQYF. In DNA, the CDR3 is TGCAGTACACGCGGGACACTACAAGAGACCCAGTACTTC. The chain links TRBV29-1 to TRBJ2-5; D assignment may be TRBD1 or TRBD2 (6 bases each). The length of the CDR3 is 13 residues. The germline V gene encodes CDR1 SQVTM and CDR2 ANQGSEA.

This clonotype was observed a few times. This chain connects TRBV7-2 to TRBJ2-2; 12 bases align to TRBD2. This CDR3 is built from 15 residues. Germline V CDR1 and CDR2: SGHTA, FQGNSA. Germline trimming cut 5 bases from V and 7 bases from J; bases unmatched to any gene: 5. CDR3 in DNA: TGTGCCAGCAGCCCGACTAGCGGGAGTGGCGGGGAGCTGTTTTTT. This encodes CASSPTSGSGGELFF.

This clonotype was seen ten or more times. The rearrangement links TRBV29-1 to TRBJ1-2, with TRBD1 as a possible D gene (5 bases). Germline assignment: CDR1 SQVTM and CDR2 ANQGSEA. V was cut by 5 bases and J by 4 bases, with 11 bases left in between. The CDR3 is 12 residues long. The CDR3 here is CSVLRDSYGYTF. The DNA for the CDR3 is TGCAGCGTTCTCAGGGACTCCTATGGCTACACCTTC.

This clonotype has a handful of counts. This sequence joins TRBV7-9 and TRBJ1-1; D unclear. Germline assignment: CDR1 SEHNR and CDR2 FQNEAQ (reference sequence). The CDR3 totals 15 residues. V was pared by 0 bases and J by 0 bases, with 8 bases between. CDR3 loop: CASSLAPGLNTEAFF. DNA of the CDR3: TGTGCCAGCAGCTTAGCCCCAGGCCTGAACACTGAAGCTTTCTTT.